This TCR beta chain was identified in a study of Graves' ophthalmopathy and Graves' hyperthyroidism. RNA transcripts provided the template for amplifying TCR beta CDR3 regions. The library came from an HTBI-primed first-round RT-PCR and a second-round multiplex PCR. Using its own MiXCR run on the multiplex PCR reads, TCRdb lists one record per CDR3 protein. The sample carries roughly 380,000 distinct CDR3 sequences, roughly 14% recorded once. Trimming shortened V by 5 bases and J by 2 bases, and 13 bases separated the two germline ends. This CDR3 has 14 residues. The germline CDR1 and CDR2 sequences are SGHVS and FNYEAQ.

The origin of this receptor is a woman aged 18 to 35 with stable Graves' hyperthyroidism. The chain employs TRBV7-6 and TRBJ2-7; a weak D match, TRBD2 (7 bases). Source material: peripheral blood. This CDR3 is CASSTGGLTYEQYF. The CDR3 nucleotides are TGTGCCAGCAGCACGGGGGGCCTTACCTACGAGCAGTACTTC.